The present T cell receptor (beta chain) was sequenced within a study of cytomegalovirus exposure and HLA in healthy donors. A multiplex PCR was run with 60 Vbeta primers and 13 Jbeta primers. In the source study's methods: A follow-up analysis tallied about 80 million unique TCR beta chains, approximately 11 million shared. TCRdb's table, derived via immunoSEQ multiplex PCR, lists solely in-frame clones and lacks some. That table supplies the V and J calls and clone size; D and trimming were determined from the DNA. This repertoire comprises 110,000 to 150,000 clones; its ten largest clones make up roughly 2.5%. A note on this clone: Its target is unknown.

Findings of the study overall: The later analysis indicated that the majority of CMV-associated TCR beta chains appeared HLA-restricted. Later findings reportedly placed an Asian-associated ancestry cluster below the approximately 620-donor mean for N-insertions. Later genetic work tied a missense DCLRE1C variant to beta-chain V and J trimming.

Sequenced sample: PBMCs. The sequence was obtained from a man aged 35 to 55 in good health and CMV-seronegative.

The CDR3 DNA is TGCAGCGTTGATCACGGGGGAGGCTCTGGAAACACCATATATTTT. It codes for CSVDHGGGSGNTIYF. The chain links TRBV29-1 to TRBJ1-3, with D possibly matching TRBD1 (5 bases). The CDR3 is 15 amino acids. Trimming took 3 bases from V and 0 from J, leaving 12 bases between them. Germline V gene sequence: CDR1 SQVTM, CDR2 ANQGSEA. Combining the CDR3 with reference TRBV29-1 and TRBJ1-3 gives the whole variable domain SAVISQKPSRDICQRGTSLTIQCQVDSQVTMMFWYRQQPGQSLTLIATANQGSEATYESGFVIDKFPISRPNLTFSTLTVSNMSPEDSSIYLCSVDHGGGSGNTIYFGEGSWLTVV.